This T cell receptor beta chain was found in a study of T cell changes during pregnancy in multiple sclerosis. Germline loops: CDR1 SGDLS, CDR2 YYNGEE. The CDR3 is 13 amino acids. The V segment lost 7 bases and the J segment 4 bases; nucleotides outside the gene matches: 5. Method: immunoSEQ multiplex PCR; TCRdb's copy keeps in-frame clones and lacks some. The sample yields around 71,000 clones, approximately 94% seen once. The chain links TRBV9 to TRBJ2-7, with 10 bases aligning to TRBD2. The sequence was obtained from a female donor with multiple sclerosis, enrolled in a pregnancy study. Sequencing was performed on peripheral blood, taken in the third trimester of pregnancy. CDR3 bases: TGTGCCAGCGGGGCTAGCGGGAGATACGAGCAGTACTTC. This translates into CASGASGRYEQYF.